The 2 T cell receptor beta chains presented below share a single source sample, sequenced in a study of cytomegalovirus exposure and HLA in healthy donors (dated by TCRdb to 2016 to 2017). Receptors were amplified or captured by the immunoSEQ multiplex PCR assay. For the multiplex PCR, a mixture combining 60 forward primers for TCR Vbeta segments and 13 reverse primers for TCR Jbeta segments was used. TCRdb stores this immuneACCESS table with in-frame sequences only. Part of the clones is absent; in the studies checked, under half of the shortfall reflects unresolved V genes, and no reason is known for the rest. The table for this sample lists more than 100,000 clones; roughly 8.8% of them were counted only once. Around 7% of the sample is in the top ten clones. The specimen sequenced was PBMCs. The receptors originated from a woman aged 40 to 50 in good health and CMV-seropositive.

This clone was counted a few times. The chain recombines TRBV9 with TRBJ2-6; D is possibly TRBD1 (5 bases). The CDR3 extends over 14 amino acids. The germline gives CDR1 SGDLS, CDR2 YYNGEE. V was pared by 4 bases and J by 3 bases, with 8 bases between. The CDR3 reads CASSSTGGANVLTF. The CDR3 DNA follows: TGTGCCAGCAGCTCTACAGGTGGGGCCAACGTCCTGACTTTC.

The gene calls are TRBV9 and TRBJ2-5; 8 nucleotides align to TRBD2. Germline V gene lookup returns CDR1 SGDLS and CDR2 YYNGEE. V shed 4 bases, J shed 5 bases, and the junction held 16 bases outside the gene matches. The CDR3 is made up of 17 amino acids. The chain's CDR3 is CASSLFGLAPGLETQYF. Here the CDR3 DNA reads TGTGCCAGCAGCCTATTCGGACTAGCTCCGGGGCTGGAGACCCAGTACTTC.